These 24 T cell receptor beta chains came from one sample sequenced in a study of T cell changes during pregnancy in multiple sclerosis. Sequenced by immunoSEQ multiplex PCR; TCRdb stores in-frame clones only, minus some. This table holds roughly 110,000 clones, under 95% found once. This specimen was peripheral blood, taken before pregnancy. These receptors all come from a female donor with multiple sclerosis, enrolled in a pregnancy study.

The count of this clone is one. This rearrangement joins TRBV19 to TRBJ2-1; TRBD1 agrees at 12 bases. Germline CDR1 LNHDA, CDR2 SQIVND (reference sequence). Trimming cost V 9 bases and J 8 bases; bases outside gene matches: 11. This CDR3 is 15 amino acids long. This CDR3 reads CASSETGTGGDEQFF. For the CDR3, the DNA is TGTGCCAGCAGTGAGACCGGGACAGGGGGCGATGAGCAGTTCTTC.

This clone was seen only a few times. The rearrangement links TRBV5-6 to TRBJ2-7, with a tentative D call TRBD1 (5 bases). CDR1 and CDR2 (germline): SGHDT, YYEEEE. The CDR3 covers 16 residues. V lost 1 base and J 6 bases, leaving 20 bases between the germline ends. The CDR3 bases are TGTGCCAGCAGCTTGCAGGGCTTTGGGGTCCTTCTCGAGCAGTACTTC. This sequence encodes CASSLQGFGVLLEQYF.

This rearrangement joins TRBV5-1 to TRBJ2-7; TRBD2 matches 8 bases. Germline assignment: CDR1 SGHRS and CDR2 YFSETQ. This CDR3 contains 16 residues. The V segment lost 5 bases and the J segment 6 bases; nucleotides outside the gene matches: 16. As DNA, the CDR3 is TGCGCCAGCAGGTTACACATGGGACTAGGGTACTCCGAGCAGTACTTC. Amino acid sequence: CASRLHMGLGYSEQYF.

V and J are TRBV19 and TRBJ2-3; 7 nucleotides agree with TRBD2. The V segment lost 10 bases and the J segment 0 bases; nucleotides outside the gene matches: 7. Germline CDR1 is LNHDA and CDR2 is SQIVND (reference sequence). This CDR3 spans 14 amino acids. CDR3 in DNA: TGTGCCACCACGAGCGGGGCTAGCACAGATACGCAGTATTTT. It yields the protein CATTSGASTDTQYF.

The rearrangement joins TRBV5-5 to TRBJ2-3, with TRBD1 matching over 8 bases. V was pared by 3 bases and J by 4 bases, with 4 bases of the junction left unmatched. Germline CDR1 SGHKS, CDR2 YYEKEE (reference sequence). This CDR3 comprises 14 residues. The CDR3 loop reads CASSWTGTSDTQYF. The CDR3, as DNA: TGTGCCAGCAGCTGGACAGGGACTTCAGATACGCAGTATTTT.

V gene TRBV6-1 combines with J gene TRBJ1-2; possibly TRBD1 for D (6 bases). Deletions cut 5 bases from V and 7 bases from J, with 17 bases between. The CDR3 is 14 residues long. The germline CDR1 and CDR2 sequences are MNHNS and SASEGT. In nucleotides, the CDR3 is TGTGCCAGCAGTCCCCGGGACACATCTATTGGCTACACCTTC. Encoded protein: CASSPRDTSIGYTF.

This chain links TRBV5-1 with TRBJ2-1, with 10 positions matching TRBD2. Germline V CDR1 and CDR2: SGHRS, YFSETQ. J lost 5 bases, V lost 4 bases, and 24 bases had no gene match. This CDR3 comprises 21 residues. The CDR3 spells CASSDLVKRGGSEVPDNEQFF. In DNA form, the CDR3 reads TGCGCCAGCAGCGACCTGGTCAAGCGGGGGGGCTCTGAGGTCCCCGACAATGAGCAGTTCTTC.

This chain links TRBV30 with TRBJ2-3, with D possibly TRBD1 on 5 matching bases. CDR1 is GTSNPN and CDR2 is SVGIG in the germline V gene (reference sequence). Trimming left V 0 bases short and J 2 bases short, with 6 bases between. The CDR3 has 13 amino acids. CDR3 sequence reads: CAWSVQDTDTQYF. The CDR3 DNA reads as TGTGCCTGGAGTGTACAGGACACAGATACGCAGTATTTT.

This clone showed up just a few times. This rearrangement joins TRBV6-1 to TRBJ2-2; D unclear. Looked up from germline, CDR1 is MNHNS and CDR2 is SASEGT. V was clipped by 2 bases and J by 0 bases, with 7 bases between them. This CDR3 spans 15 amino acids. The CDR3 loop reads CASSEWAANTGELFF. DNA of the CDR3: TGTGCCAGCAGTGAATGGGCAGCGAACACCGGGGAGCTGTTTTTT.

This sequence joins TRBV5-6 and TRBJ1-6; 7 nucleotides line up with TRBD1. The germline V gene has CDR1 SGHDT and CDR2 YYEEEE. J lost 0 bases, V lost 4 bases, and 4 bases had no gene match. The CDR3 runs 16 residues. CDR3 DNA sequence: TGTGCCAGCAGCACGACAGGGAACTCCTATAATTCACCCCTCCACTTT. This translates into CASSTTGNSYNSPLHF. Using reference TRBV5-6 and TRBJ1-6 for the parts outside the CDR3, the full variable domain is DAGVTQSPTHLIKTRGQQVTLRCSPKSGHDTVSWYQQALGQGPQFIFQYYEEEERQRGNFPDRFSGHQFPNYSSELNVNALLLGDSALYLCASSTTGNSYNSPLHFGNGTRLTVT.

The DNA of the CDR3 is TGTGCCAGTAGTGCAACGGGACTCAACCGTGCCTACGAGCAGTACTTC. This gives the protein CASSATGLNRAYEQYF. This chain links TRBV19 with TRBJ2-7, with D tentatively TRBD2 (6 bases). The germline V gene encodes CDR1 LNHDA and CDR2 SQIVND (reference sequence). The CDR3 sequence is 16 residues long. Trimming pared 5 bases from V and 2 bases from J, leaving 19 bases between.

This clone is a singleton in its sample. V gene TRBV11-2 combines with J gene TRBJ2-7; 10 bases line up with TRBD2. The CDR3 has 18 amino acids. V shed 4 bases, J shed 3 bases, and the junction held 15 bases outside the gene matches. Per germline, CDR1 SGHAT and CDR2 FQNNGV. The CDR3 nucleotides read TGTGCCAGCAGCTACCCCCTTGGTAGCGGGGGGCAGAACTACGAGCAGTACTTC. Amino acids: CASSYPLGSGGQNYEQYF.

V gene TRBV11-3 combines with J gene TRBJ2-1; 13 bases map to TRBD2. The V segment lost 4 bases and the J segment 8 bases; nucleotides outside the gene matches: 11. The CDR3 runs to 17 residues. Germline-derived CDR1 and CDR2 are SGHNT and YENEEA. The CDR3 region is CASSSKTSGGLWDEQFF. The CDR3 nucleotides are TGTGCCAGCAGCTCTAAGACTAGCGGGGGGCTCTGGGATGAGCAGTTCTTC.

The V gene is TRBV6-5, the J gene TRBJ1-2; TRBD1 matches 9 bases. The CDR3 sequence is 15 residues long. Germline V lookup: CDR1 MNHEY, CDR2 SVGAGI. V trimming: 6 bases; J trimming: 4 bases; junction bases outside the gene matches: 9. The CDR3: CASRPPPGQGYGYTF. The CDR3 DNA is TGTGCCAGCAGACCACCTCCGGGACAGGGCTATGGCTACACCTTC.

The chain uses TRBV7-2 and TRBJ2-2; 11 positions agree with TRBD2. The CDR3 loop spans 17 amino acids. Germline CDR1 is SGHTA and CDR2 is FQGNSA. The ends lost 5 bases at V and 8 bases at J; junction bases unmatched: 13. CDR3 nucleotides: TGTGCCAGCAGCCCAGAGGGGCTAGCGGGAGGTTTGGGGGAGCTGTTTTTT. As protein: CASSPEGLAGGLGELFF.

The chain has TRBV15 and TRBJ2-5, with D maybe TRBD1 (5 bases). The germline CDR1 and CDR2 sequences are LNHNV and YYDKDF (reference sequence). The CDR3 is 13 residues long. Deletions cut 5 bases from V and 5 bases from J, with 12 bases between. The CDR3 DNA reads as TGTGCCACCAGCGCAGGGCCCTCCGAGACCCAGTACTTC. The encoded protein is CATSAGPSETQYF. The full variable domain, in which reference TRBV15 and TRBJ2-5 provide the parts outside the CDR3, is DAMVIQNPRYQVTQFGKPVTLSCSQTLNHNVMYWYQQKSSQAPKLLFHYYDKDFNNEADTPDNFQSRRPNTSFCFLDIRSPGLGDTAMYLCATSAGPSETQYFGPGTRLLVL.

This chain uses TRBV19 with TRBJ1-5; D is ambiguous. Germline V gene lookup returns CDR1 LNHDA and CDR2 SQIVND (reference sequence). The CDR3 runs 13 residues. The V end lost 4 bases, the J end lost 9 bases, and 13 bases lay between the germline ends. CDR3 coding DNA: TGTGCCAGTAGTAATCTGAGAGCCGGGCCCCAGCATTTT. Amino acid sequence: CASSNLRAGPQHF. Using reference TRBV19 and TRBJ1-5 for the parts outside the CDR3, the full variable domain is DGGITQSPKYLFRKEGQNVTLSCEQNLNHDAMYWYRQDPGQGLRLIYYSQIVNDFQKGDIAEGYSVSREKKESFPLTVTSAQKNPTAFYLCASSNLRAGPQHFGDGTRLSIL.

The chain has TRBV15 and TRBJ2-5; the D is unclear. The CDR3 covers 16 residues. V shed 0 bases and J shed 4 bases, with 15 bases lying between them. Germline CDR1 LNHNV, CDR2 YYDKDF (reference sequence). The CDR3 loop reads CATSRDSPQVGETQYF. CDR3 DNA sequence: TGTGCCACCAGCAGAGATTCCCCGCAGGTCGGAGAGACCCAGTACTTC. The variable domain in full, with the rest retrieved from reference TRBV15 and TRBJ2-5, is DAMVIQNPRYQVTQFGKPVTLSCSQTLNHNVMYWYQQKSSQAPKLLFHYYDKDFNNEADTPDNFQSRRPNTSFCFLDIRSPGLGDTAMYLCATSRDSPQVGETQYFGPGTRLLVL.

This chain links TRBV10-3 with TRBJ2-3; 8 nucleotides align to TRBD2. The CDR3 contains 14 residues. V shed 4 bases and J 6 bases; nucleotides not matched to a gene: 6. Germline V lookup: CDR1 ENHRY, CDR2 SYGVKD. The CDR3 coding sequence is TGTGCCATCAGTGCTTTGCGGGAGGCGGATACGCAGTATTTT. Protein product: CAISALREADTQYF.

The V gene is TRBV14, the J gene TRBJ1-2; 7 positions match TRBD1. This CDR3 is 14 amino acids long. J gave up 8 bases and V 1 base, and 7 bases lay outside the gene matches. Germline assignment: CDR1 SGHDN and CDR2 FVKESK. The CDR3 protein is CASSQARGTTGYTF. For the CDR3, the DNA is TGTGCCAGCAGCCAAGCCAGGGGGACGACGGGCTACACCTTC. Full variable domain (outside the CDR3, taken from reference TRBV14 and TRBJ1-2): EAGVTQFPSHSVIEKGQTVTLRCDPISGHDNLYWYRRVMGKEIKFLLHFVKESKQDESGMPNNRFLAERTGGTYSTLKVQPAELEDSGVYFCASSQARGTTGYTFGSGTRLTVV.

The chain joins TRBV7-8 to TRBJ2-1; 7 positions agree with TRBD2. The V gene end was trimmed by 1 base and the J gene end by 12 bases; junction bases not matched to a gene: 12. CDR1 SGHVS and CDR2 FQNEAQ come from the germline V gene. The CDR3 length is 15 residues. The CDR3 coding sequence is TGTGCCAGCAGCTTAGGCTCAAGCGGGACGCGCGGGCAGTTCTTC. Translated, it gives CASSLGSSGTRGQFF.

The genes are TRBV6-6 and TRBJ1-4; TRBD1 matches at 9 bases. The CDR3 is 15 amino acids. From germline, CDR1 is MNHNY and CDR2 SVGAGI (reference sequence). V was pared by 4 bases and J by 8 bases, with 8 bases of the junction left unmatched. CDR3 amino acids: CASSSGTGPWEKLFF. CDR3 nucleotides: TGTGCCAGCAGTTCCGGGACAGGGCCTTGGGAAAAACTGTTTTTT.

This clone was found once. The CDR3 is CASSVTGGDTEAFF. CDR3 sequence (DNA): TGTGCCAGCAGCGTCACAGGAGGGGACACTGAAGCTTTCTTT. The chain uses TRBV7-2 and TRBJ1-1, with D perhaps matching TRBD1 (5 bases). Trimming cost V 5 bases and J 3 bases, with 13 bases left between them. The CDR3 spans 14 residues. Germline loops: CDR1 SGHTA, CDR2 FQGNSA.

The chain couples TRBV12-5 to TRBJ2-4, with a tentative D call TRBD1 (6 bases). CDR1 is LGHNT, CDR2 FRNRAP, per germline. V shed 6 bases and J shed 11 bases, with 11 bases lying between them. This CDR3 region has 11 residues. The CDR3 spells CASGTYRVQYF. In nucleotides, the CDR3 is TGTGCTAGTGGAACCTACAGGGTTCAGTACTTC.